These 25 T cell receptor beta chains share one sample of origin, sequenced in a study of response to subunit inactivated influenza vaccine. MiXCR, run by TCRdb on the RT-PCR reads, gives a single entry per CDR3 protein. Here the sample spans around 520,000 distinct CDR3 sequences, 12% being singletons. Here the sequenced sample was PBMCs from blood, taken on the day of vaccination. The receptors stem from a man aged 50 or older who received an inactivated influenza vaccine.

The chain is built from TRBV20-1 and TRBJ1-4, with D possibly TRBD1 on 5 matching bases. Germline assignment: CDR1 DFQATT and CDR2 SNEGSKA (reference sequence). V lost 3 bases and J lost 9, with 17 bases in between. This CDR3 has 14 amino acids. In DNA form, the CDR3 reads TGCAGTGCTAGGACAGCGATCCCCTTGCAAAAACTGTTTTTT. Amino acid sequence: CSARTAIPLQKLFF.

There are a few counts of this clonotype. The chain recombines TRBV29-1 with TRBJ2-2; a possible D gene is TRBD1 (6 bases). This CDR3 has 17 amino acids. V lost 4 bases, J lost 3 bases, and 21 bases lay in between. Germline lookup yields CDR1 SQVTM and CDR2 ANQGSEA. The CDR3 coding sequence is TGCAGCGTTGTAGTGCCCTGGACAGCACGCGACACCGGGGAGCTGTTTTTT. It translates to CSVVVPWTARDTGELFF.

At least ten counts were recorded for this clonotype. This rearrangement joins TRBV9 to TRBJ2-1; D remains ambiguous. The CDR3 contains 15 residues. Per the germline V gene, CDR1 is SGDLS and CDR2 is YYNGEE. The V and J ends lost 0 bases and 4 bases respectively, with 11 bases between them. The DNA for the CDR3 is TGTGCCAGCAGCGTAGAAGGTGGCACGTACAATGAGCAGTTCTTC. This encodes CASSVEGGTYNEQFF.

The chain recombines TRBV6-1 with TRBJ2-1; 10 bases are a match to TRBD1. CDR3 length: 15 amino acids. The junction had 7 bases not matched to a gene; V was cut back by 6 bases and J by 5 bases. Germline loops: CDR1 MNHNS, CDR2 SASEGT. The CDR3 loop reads CASRRTGGTNNEQFF. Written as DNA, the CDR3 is TGTGCCAGCAGACGGACAGGGGGGACTAACAATGAGCAGTTCTTC.

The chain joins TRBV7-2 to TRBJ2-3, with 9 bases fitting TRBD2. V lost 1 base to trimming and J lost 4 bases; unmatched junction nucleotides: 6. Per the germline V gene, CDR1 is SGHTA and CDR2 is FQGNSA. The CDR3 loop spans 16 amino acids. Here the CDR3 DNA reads TGTGCCAGCAGCTTAGACGCGGGAGGGCATGCAGATACGCAGTATTTT. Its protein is CASSLDAGGHADTQYF.

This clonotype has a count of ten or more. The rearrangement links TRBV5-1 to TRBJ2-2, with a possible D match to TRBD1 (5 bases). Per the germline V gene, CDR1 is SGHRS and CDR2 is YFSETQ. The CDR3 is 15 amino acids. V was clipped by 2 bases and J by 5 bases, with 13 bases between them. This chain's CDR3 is CASSLETVGTGELFF. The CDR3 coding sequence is TGCGCCAGCAGCTTAGAGACAGTCGGGACCGGGGAGCTGTTTTTT.

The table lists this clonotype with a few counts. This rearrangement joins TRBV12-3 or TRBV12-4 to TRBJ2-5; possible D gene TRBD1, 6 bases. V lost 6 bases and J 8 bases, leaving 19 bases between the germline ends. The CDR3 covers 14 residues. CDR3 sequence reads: CASSSSGTQRTQYF. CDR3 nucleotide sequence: TGTGCCAGCAGCTCCTCCGGGACACAGAGAACCCAGTACTTC.

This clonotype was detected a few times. The CDR3 DNA follows: TGTGCCAGCCAGAAAATCGGGGTTTCGGGCATTCAGTACTTC. Translation gives CASQKIGVSGIQYF. The genes are TRBV28 and TRBJ2-4, with D possibly matching TRBD2 (5 bases). The V end was cut by 8 bases, the J end by 9 bases, with 20 bases between. The CDR3 loop spans 14 amino acids. The germline V gene encodes CDR1 MDHEN and CDR2 SYDVKM. The full variable domain, in which reference TRBV28 and TRBJ2-4 provide the parts outside the CDR3, is DVKVTQSSRYLVKRTGEKVFLECVQDMDHENMFWYRQDPGLGLRLIYFSYDVKMKEKGDIPEGYSVSREKKERFSLILESASTNQTSMYLCASQKIGVSGIQYFGAGTRLSVL.

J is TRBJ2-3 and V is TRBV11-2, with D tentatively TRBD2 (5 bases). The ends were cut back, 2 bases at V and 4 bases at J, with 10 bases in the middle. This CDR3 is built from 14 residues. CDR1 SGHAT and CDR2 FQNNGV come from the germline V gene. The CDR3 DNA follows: TGTGCCAGCAGCTTAATGGTGCGGGCAGATACGCAGTATTTT. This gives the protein CASSLMVRADTQYF.

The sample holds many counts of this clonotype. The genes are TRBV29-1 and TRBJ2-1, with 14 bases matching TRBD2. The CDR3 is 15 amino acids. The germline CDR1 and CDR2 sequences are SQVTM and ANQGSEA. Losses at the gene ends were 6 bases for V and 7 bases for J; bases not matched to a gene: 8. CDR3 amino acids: CSVRGTSGSQNEQFF. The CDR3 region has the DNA TGCAGCGTAAGGGGGACTAGCGGGAGCCAAAATGAGCAGTTCTTC.

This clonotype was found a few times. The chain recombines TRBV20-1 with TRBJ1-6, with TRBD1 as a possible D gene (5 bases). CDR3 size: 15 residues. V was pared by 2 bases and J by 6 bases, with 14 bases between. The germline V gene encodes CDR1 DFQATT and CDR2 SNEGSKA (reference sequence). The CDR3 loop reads CSARLEGRGNSPLHF. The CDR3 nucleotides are TGCAGTGCTAGATTGGAGGGAAGGGGTAATTCACCCCTCCACTTT.

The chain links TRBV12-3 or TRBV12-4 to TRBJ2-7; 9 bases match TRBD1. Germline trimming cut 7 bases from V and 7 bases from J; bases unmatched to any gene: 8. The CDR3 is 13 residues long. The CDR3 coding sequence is TGTGCCAGCACGGACAGGGGCCCTAAAGAGCAGTACTTC. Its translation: CASTDRGPKEQYF.

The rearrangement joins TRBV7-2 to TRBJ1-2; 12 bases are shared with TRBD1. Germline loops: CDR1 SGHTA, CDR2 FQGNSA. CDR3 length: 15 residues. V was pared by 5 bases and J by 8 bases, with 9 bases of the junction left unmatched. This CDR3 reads CASSAGGQGAGGYTF. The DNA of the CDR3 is TGTGCCAGCAGCGCAGGGGGACAGGGGGCGGGGGGCTACACCTTC.

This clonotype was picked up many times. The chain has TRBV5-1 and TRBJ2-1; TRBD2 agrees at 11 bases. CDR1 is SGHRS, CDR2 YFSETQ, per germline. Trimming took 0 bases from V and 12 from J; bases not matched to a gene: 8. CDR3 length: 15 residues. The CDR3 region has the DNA TGCGCCAGCAGCTTGGGACTAGCGGGAATATTCGGGCAGTTCTTC. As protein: CASSLGLAGIFGQFF.

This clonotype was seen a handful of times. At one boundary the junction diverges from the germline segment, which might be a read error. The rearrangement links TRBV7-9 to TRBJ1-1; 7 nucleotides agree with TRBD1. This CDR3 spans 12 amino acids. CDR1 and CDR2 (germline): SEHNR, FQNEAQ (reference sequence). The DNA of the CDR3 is TGTGCCAGCAACTTAGGGGGCGAGGACCCTTTCTTT. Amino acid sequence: CASNLGGEDPFF. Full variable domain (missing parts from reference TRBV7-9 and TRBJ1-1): DTGVSQNPRHKITKRGQNVTFRCDPISEHNRLYWYRQTLGQGPEFLTYFQNEAQLEKSRLLSDRFSAERPKGSFSTLEIQRTEQGDSAMYLCASNLGGEDPFFGQGTRLTVV.

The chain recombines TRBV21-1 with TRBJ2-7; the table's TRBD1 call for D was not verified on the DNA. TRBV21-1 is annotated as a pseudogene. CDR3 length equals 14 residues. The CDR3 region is CASSKGRGPYEQYF. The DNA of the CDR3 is TGTGCCAGCAGCAAAGGACGGGGGCCCTACGAGCAGTACTTC.

CDR3 coding DNA: TGCGCCAGCAGCTTGGCCATAGGAAGTAGCACAGATACGCAGTATTTT. It is translated as CASSLAIGSSTDTQYF. The chain carries TRBV5-1 and TRBJ2-3; D is undetermined. Trimming cost V 0 bases and J 0 bases, with 11 bases left between them. The CDR3 covers 16 residues. Germline assignment: CDR1 SGHRS and CDR2 YFSETQ.

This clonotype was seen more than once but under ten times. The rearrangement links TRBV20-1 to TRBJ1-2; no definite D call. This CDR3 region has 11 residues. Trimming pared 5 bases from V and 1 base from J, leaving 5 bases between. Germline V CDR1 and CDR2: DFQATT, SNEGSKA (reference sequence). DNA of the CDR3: TGCAGTGCTTACAATAACTATGGCTACACCTTC. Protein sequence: CSAYNNYGYTF.

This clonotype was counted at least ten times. The CDR3 DNA follows: TGCAGCGTTGGGATACAGGTAACCTACGAGCAGTACTTC. Translated: CSVGIQVTYEQYF. The J gene is TRBJ2-7, the V gene TRBV29-1; a weak D match, TRBD1 (5 bases). Germline CDR1 and CDR2: SQVTM and ANQGSEA. The CDR3 is made up of 13 amino acids. Trimming removed 4 bases from V and 2 bases from J, with 12 bases in between.

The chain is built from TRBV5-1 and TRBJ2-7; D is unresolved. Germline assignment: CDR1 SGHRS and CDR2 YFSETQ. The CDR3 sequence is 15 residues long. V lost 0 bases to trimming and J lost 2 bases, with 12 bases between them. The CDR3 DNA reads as TGCGCCAGCAGCTTGGAACCAGGAACTCCCTACGAGCAGTACTTC. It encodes CASSLEPGTPYEQYF. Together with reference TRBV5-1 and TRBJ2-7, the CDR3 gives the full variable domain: KAGVTQTPRYLIKTRGQQVTLSCSPISGHRSVSWYQQTPGQGLQFLFEYFSETQRNKGNFPGRFSGRQFSNSRSEMNVSTLELGDSALYLCASSLEPGTPYEQYFGPGTRLTVT.

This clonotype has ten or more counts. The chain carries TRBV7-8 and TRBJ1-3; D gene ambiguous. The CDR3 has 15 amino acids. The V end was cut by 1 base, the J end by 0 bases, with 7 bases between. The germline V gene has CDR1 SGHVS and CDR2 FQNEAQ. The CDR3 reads CASSLGGSSGNTIYF. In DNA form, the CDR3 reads TGTGCCAGCAGCTTAGGGGGTTCCTCTGGAAACACCATATATTTT.

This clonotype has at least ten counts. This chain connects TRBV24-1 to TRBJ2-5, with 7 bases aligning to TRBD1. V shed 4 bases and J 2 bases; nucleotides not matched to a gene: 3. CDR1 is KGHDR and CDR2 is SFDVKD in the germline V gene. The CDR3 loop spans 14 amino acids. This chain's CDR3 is CATSEGTAQETQYF. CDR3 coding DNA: TGTGCCACCAGTGAAGGGACAGCACAAGAGACCCAGTACTTC.

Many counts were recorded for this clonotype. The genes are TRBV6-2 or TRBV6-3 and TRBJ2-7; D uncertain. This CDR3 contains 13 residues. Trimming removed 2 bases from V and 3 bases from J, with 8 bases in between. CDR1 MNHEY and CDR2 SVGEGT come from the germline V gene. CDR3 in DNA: TGTGCCAGCAGTTACGTGGGCCGCTACGAGCAGTACTTC. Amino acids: CASSYVGRYEQYF.

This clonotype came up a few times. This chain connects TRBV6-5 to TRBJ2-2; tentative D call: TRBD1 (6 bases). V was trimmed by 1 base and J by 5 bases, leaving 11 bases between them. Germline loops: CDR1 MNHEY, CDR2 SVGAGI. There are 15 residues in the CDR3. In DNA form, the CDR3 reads TGTGCCAGCAGTTACTTCGGACAGCAGACCGGGGAGCTGTTTTTT. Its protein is CASSYFGQQTGELFF.

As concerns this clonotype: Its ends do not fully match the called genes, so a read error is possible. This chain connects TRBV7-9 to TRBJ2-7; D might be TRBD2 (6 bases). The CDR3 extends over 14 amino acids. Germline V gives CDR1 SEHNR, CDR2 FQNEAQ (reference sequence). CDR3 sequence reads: CTSSSSGLTYEQYF. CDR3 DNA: TGTACCAGCAGCTCGTCGGGACTGACATACGAGCAGTACTTC.